This T cell receptor beta chain emerged from a study of shared clonotypes between healthy human individuals (dated by TCRdb to the early 2020s). As for the study more broadly: The cohort comprised a couple of women and three men aged 18 to 49 years. For each donor, CD4 naive and CD4 memory were each given three plates, CD8 naive was given two plates, and CD8 memory was given one plate. Blood TCR repertoires of about five healthy adults were deeply sequenced to estimate repertoire size and the extent of clonotype sharing between individuals. To increase sequencing depth and limit assay-specific biases, TCR repertoire library preparation and sequencing were carried out by different laboratories using diverse techniques. Each donor's leukapheresis produced roughly between about 0.8 and 10 billion PBMCs.

Healthy HIV-negative adults with no recently reported acute infections or vaccinations were included as donors. Every donor was a Caucasian adult living in Nashville, Tennessee, USA. CD4+ T cells were enriched by magnetic negative selection, after which naive cells were positively selected on CD45RA and the negative fraction was taken as the memory subset. After blood collection by leukapheresis, PBMCs were isolated using Ficoll-Histopaque density gradient centrifugation and then cryopreserved in the vapor phase of liquid nitrogen. Purity and quantity of every magnetically sorted T cell population were checked by analytical flow cytometry. Each sorted fraction had its genomic DNA isolated and then quantified by UV absorbance on a Nanodrop 2000c. In the germline V gene, CDR1 corresponds to SNHLY and CDR2 to FYNNEI. Germline trimming: 6 bases from V, 5 bases from J; junction bases outside gene matches: 1. The CDR3 starts with the cysteine, ends with the phenylalanine, and has 13 residues. The entry retains the CDR3 DNA only, 39 bases that are in frame from base 1.

In the case of this clone: It lacks a known antigen. No much larger clone exists at a distance of one base, and base qualities are not known.

Overall study results and their limits: Sampling was restricted to blood, and TCR repertoires in tissues likely differ from the TCR repertoires found in blood. Naive subsets generally had larger estimated clonotype richness than memory subsets did. Pairwise subsampling indicated that sequencing depth was expected to affect the degree of clonotype sharing among donors. Even with the large sequencing depth, rarefaction of the sorted-subset datasets indicated that sequencing was incomplete. Across several donors, about 4.5% of naive CD4, roughly 3.3% of naive CD8, about 2% of memory CD4, and 0.4% of memory CD8 clonotypes were shared. The genetic and exposure-history diversity represented was limited by the small number of donors. Compared with non-shared clonotypes, the clonotypes found in all four sorted-subset donors had higher generation probabilities.

Using the deep immunoSEQ assay, TCR CDR3 regions were amplified from genomic DNA by multiplex PCR. For each cell subset, the extracted genomic DNA was distributed evenly across all wells of several immunoSEQ 96-well plates, and each plate served as one replicate. Each replicate PCR for sorted subsets received approximately 200 ng genomic DNA, equal to some 32,000 T cell genomes. Purified libraries were quantified with a Qubit 3.0 fluorometer, sized on a Bioanalyzer 2100, and re-quantified with the KAPA Library Quantification kit. Each immunoSEQ 96-well plate was sequenced on its own single-read 150-cycle Illumina NextSeq 550 flow cell. Per the authors' processing: Because the immunoSEQ output held only junctional sequences and lacked quality scores, the filtering could not match the filtering applied to full-length reads. To assign V/J genes and CDR3, sequences were annotated against IMGT germline references using PyIR, a Python wrapper for IgBLAST v1.9. Reads were removed for weak V/J assignments (E-value above 1e-6), missing CDR3, stop codons, out-of-frame junctions, or ambiguous translated residues. V3J clonotypes were defined as sequences sharing the same inferred V gene, J gene, and CDR3 amino acid sequence. To compute the percentage overlap between repertoires, the number of shared unique clonotypes was divided by the size of the smaller repertoire. Repertoire richness was assessed with RTK rarefaction, the Chao1 estimator, and Recon v2.1 estimates of unobserved clonotypes. For all TCRbeta clonotypes obtained by the gDNA method from four donors, generation probabilities were computed with OLGA. This immuneACCESS table, as held by TCRdb, lists in-frame sequences with V and J called but not all clones. Of the missing ones, under half trace to an unresolved V gene in checked studies; the others have no known cause. V and J calls and clone size are those listed in that table; D and trimming were worked out from the DNA. Recorded for this sample are approximately 640,000 clones; approximately 75% of them occurred a single time. The ten largest clones take up under 2% of the sample.

The sequencing input was memory CD4+ T cells sorted from blood. The label giving this sample's cell subset or site can be read as: CD45RA-negative fraction. This receptor was identified in a woman aged 25 to 39 in good health. Rearrangement joined TRBV2 to TRBJ2-5, with 12 bases matching TRBD2. The CDR3: CASSGLAGETQYF. The DNA sequence reads TGTGCCAGCAGCGGACTAGCGGGGGAGACCCAGTACTTC. Supplemented by the reference TRBV2 and TRBJ2-5 proteins around the CDR3, the complete variable domain is EPEVTQTPSHQVTQMGQEVILRCVPISNHLYFYWYRQILGQKVEFLVSFYNNEISEKSEIFDDQFSVERPDGSNFTLKIRSTKLEDSAMYFCASSGLAGETQYFGPGTRLLVL.